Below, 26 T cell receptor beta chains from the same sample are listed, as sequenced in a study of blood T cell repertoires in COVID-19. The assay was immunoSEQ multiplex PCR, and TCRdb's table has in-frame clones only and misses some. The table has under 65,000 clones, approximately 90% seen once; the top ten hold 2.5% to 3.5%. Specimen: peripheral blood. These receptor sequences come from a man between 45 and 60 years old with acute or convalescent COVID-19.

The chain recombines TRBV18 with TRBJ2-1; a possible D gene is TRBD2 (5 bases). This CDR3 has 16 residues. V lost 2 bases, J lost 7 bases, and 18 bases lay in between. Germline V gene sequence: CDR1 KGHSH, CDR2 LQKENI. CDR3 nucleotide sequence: TGTGCCAGCTCACCAATTTTACAGCTCGGGGAGAATGAGCAGTTCTTC. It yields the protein CASSPILQLGENEQFF.

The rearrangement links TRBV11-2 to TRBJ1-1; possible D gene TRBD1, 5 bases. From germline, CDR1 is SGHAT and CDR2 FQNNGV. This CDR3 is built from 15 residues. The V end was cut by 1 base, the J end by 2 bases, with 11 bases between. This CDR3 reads CASSLVRQFNTEAFF. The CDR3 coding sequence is TGTGCCAGCAGCTTAGTTCGACAGTTCAACACTGAAGCTTTCTTT.

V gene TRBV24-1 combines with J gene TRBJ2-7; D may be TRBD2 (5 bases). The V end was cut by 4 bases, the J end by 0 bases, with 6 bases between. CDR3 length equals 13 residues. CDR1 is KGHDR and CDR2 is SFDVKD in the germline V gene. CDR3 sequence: CATSDRDSYEQYF. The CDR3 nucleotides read TGTGCCACCAGTGACCGGGACTCCTACGAGCAGTACTTC.

This chain's CDR3 is CASPSPLLRGLNNEQFF. CDR3 DNA: TGTGCCAGCCCATCCCCCCTTTTGCGGGGGCTTAACAATGAGCAGTTCTTC. The chain joins TRBV5-8 to TRBJ2-1; TRBD2 is a possible D gene (7 bases). The V gene's germline CDR1 is SGHTS and CDR2 YDEGEE. V was trimmed by 7 bases and J by 5 bases, leaving 25 bases between them. There are 17 residues in the CDR3.

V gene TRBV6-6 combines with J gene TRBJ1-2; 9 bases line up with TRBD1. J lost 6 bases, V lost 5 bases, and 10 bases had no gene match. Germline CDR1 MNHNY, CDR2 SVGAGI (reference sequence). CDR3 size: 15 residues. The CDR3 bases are TGTGCCAGCAGTGCTCCGGACAGGGGATGGAATGGCTACACCTTC. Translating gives CASSAPDRGWNGYTF.

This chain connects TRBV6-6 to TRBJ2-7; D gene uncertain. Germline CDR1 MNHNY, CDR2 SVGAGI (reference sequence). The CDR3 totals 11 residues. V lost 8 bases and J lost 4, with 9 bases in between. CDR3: CASGLRYEQYF. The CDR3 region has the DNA TGTGCCAGCGGGCTCCGATACGAGCAGTACTTC.

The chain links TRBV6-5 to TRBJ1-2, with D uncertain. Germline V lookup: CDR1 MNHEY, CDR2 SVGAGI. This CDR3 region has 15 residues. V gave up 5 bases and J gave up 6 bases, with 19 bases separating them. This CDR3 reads CASSPSLGRTDGYTF. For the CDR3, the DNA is TGTGCCAGCAGTCCCTCCCTGGGGAGGACGGATGGCTACACCTTC.

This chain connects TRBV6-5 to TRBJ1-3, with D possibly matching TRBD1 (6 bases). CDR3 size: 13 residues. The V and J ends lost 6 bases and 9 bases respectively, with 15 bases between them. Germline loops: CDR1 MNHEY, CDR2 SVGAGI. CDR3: CASSPGHFSTIYF. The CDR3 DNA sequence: TGTGCCAGCAGCCCGGGACATTTTTCCACCATATATTTT.

CDR3 sequence (DNA): TGTGCCAGCAGCCTCAACCTCCGGACTAGCGGGGGATCGGAGACCCAGTACTTC. Protein product: CASSLNLRTSGGSETQYF. The V call is TRBV4-2, the J call TRBJ2-5, with 13 bases fitting TRBD2. Looked up from germline, CDR1 is LGHNA and CDR2 is YNFKEQ. V trimming: 4 bases; J trimming: 5 bases; junction bases outside the gene matches: 13. This CDR3 has 18 amino acids.

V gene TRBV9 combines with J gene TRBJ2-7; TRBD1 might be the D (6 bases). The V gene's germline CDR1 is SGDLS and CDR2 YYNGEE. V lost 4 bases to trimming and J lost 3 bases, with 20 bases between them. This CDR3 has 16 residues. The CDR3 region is CASSPRAGQRSYEQYF. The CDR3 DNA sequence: TGTGCCAGCAGCCCCCGTGCTGGACAGAGAAGCTACGAGCAGTACTTC.

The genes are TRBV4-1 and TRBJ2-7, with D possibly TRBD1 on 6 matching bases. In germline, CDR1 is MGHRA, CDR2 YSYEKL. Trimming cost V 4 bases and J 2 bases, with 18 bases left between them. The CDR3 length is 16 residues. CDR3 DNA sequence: TGCGCCAGCAGCCGGCAGGACAGTGAACCGGCCTACGAGCAGTACTTC. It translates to CASSRQDSEPAYEQYF.

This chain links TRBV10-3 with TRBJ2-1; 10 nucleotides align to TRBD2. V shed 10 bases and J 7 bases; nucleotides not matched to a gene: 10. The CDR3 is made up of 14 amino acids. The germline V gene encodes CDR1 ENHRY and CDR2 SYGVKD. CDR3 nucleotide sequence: TGTGCCACCACCATAGCGGGGGGATCGAATGAGCAGTTCTTC. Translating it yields CATTIAGGSNEQFF.

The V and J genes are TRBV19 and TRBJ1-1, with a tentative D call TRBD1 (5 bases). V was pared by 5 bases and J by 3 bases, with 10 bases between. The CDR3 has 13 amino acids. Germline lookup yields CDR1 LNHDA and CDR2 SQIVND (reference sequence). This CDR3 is CASSLQGDTEAFF. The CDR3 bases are TGTGCCAGTAGTCTTCAGGGTGACACTGAAGCTTTCTTT. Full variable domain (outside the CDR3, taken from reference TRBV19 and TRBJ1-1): DGGITQSPKYLFRKEGQNVTLSCEQNLNHDAMYWYRQDPGQGLRLIYYSQIVNDFQKGDIAEGYSVSREKKESFPLTVTSAQKNPTAFYLCASSLQGDTEAFFGQGTRLTVV.

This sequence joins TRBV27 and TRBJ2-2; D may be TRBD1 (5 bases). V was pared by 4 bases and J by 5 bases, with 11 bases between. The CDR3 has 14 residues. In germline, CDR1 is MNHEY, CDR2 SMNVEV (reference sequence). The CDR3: CASSWGGTTGELFF. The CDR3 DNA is TGTGCCAGCAGTTGGGGCGGTACAACCGGGGAGCTGTTTTTT.

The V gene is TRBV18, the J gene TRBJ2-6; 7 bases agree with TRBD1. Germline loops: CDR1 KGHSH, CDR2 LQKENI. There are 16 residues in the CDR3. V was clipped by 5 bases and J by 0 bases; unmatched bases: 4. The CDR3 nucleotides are TGTGCCAGCTCAGGACAGGCGAGCTCTGGGGCCAACGTCCTGACTTTC. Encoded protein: CASSGQASSGANVLTF.

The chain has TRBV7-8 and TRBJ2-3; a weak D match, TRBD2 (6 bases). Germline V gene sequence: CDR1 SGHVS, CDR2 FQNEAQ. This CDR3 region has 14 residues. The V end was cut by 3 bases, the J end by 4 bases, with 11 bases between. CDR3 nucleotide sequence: TGTGCCAGCAGCTTCGGGAGATCTGCAGATACGCAGTATTTT. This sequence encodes CASSFGRSADTQYF. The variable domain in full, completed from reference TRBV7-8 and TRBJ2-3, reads GAGVSQSPRYKVAKRGQDVALRCDPISGHVSLFWYQQALGQGPEFLTYFQNEAQLDKSGLPSDRFFAERPEGSVSTLKIQRTQQEDSAVYLCASSFGRSADTQYFGPGTRLTVL.

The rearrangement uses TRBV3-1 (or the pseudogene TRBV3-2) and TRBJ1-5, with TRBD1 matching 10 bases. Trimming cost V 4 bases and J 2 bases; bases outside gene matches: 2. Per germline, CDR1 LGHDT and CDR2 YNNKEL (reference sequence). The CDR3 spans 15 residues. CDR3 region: CASSLGTGGNQPQHF. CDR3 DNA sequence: TGTGCCAGCAGCCTTGGGACAGGGGGCAATCAGCCCCAGCATTTT.

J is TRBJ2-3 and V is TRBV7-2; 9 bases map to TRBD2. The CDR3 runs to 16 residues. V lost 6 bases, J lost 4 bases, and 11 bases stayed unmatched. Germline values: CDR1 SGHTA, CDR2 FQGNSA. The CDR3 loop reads CASRSGSGGPPDTQYF. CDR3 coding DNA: TGTGCCAGCAGATCGGGGAGCGGGGGGCCCCCAGATACGCAGTATTTT. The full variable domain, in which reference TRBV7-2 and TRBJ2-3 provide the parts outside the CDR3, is GAGVSQSPSNKVTEKGKDVELRCDPISGHTALYWYRQSLGQGLEFLIYFQGNSAPDKSGLPSDRFSAERTGGSVSTLTIQRTQQEDSAVYLCASRSGSGGPPDTQYFGPGTRLTVL.

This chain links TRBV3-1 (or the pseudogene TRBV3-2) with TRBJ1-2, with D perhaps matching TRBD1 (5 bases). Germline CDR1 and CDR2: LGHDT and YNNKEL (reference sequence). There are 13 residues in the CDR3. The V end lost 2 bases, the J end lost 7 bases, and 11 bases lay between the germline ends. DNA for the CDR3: TGTGCCAGCAGCCAACTCCAGGGTAGTGGCTACACCTTC. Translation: CASSQLQGSGYTF.

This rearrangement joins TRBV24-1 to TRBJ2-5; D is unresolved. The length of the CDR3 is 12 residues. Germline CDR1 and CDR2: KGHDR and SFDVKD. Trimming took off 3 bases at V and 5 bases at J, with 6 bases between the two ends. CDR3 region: CATSDNGETQYF. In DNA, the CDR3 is TGTGCCACCAGTGATAACGGGGAGACCCAGTACTTC.

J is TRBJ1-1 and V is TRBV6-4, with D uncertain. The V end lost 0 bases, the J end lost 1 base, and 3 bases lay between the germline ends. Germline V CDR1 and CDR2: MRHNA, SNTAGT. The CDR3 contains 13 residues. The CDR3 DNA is TGTGCCAGCAGTGACTCGAGGAACACTGAAGCTTTCTTT. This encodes CASSDSRNTEAFF.

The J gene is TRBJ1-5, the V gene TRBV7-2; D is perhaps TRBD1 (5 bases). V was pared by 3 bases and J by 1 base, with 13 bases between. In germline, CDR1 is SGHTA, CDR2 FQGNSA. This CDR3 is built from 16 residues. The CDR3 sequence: CASSFSGLVSNQPQHF. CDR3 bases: TGTGCCAGCAGCTTTTCAGGGTTGGTCAGCAATCAGCCCCAGCATTTT.

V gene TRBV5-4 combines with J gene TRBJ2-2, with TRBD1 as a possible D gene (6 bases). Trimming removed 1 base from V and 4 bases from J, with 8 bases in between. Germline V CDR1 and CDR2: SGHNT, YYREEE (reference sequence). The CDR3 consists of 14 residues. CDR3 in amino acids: CASSLWGRTGELFF. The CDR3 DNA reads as TGTGCCAGCAGCTTGTGGGGGCGCACCGGGGAGCTGTTTTTT.

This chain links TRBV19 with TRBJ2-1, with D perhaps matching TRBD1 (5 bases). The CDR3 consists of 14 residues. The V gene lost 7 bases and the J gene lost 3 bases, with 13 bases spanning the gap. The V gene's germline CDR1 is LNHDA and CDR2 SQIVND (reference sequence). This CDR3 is CASKGDSIYNEQFF. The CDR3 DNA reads TGTGCCAGTAAAGGGGATAGCATCTACAATGAGCAGTTCTTC.

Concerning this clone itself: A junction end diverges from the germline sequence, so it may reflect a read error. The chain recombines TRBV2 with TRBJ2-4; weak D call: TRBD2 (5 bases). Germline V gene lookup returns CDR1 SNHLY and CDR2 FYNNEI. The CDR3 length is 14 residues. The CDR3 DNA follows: TGTGCCAGCAGTGTATGGGGAGCCGAAAACATTCAGTACTTC. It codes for CASSVWGAENIQYF.

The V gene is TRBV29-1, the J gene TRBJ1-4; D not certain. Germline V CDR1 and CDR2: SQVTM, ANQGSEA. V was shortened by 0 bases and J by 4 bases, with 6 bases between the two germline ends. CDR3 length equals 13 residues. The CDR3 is CSVEDRVNEKLFF. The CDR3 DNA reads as TGCAGCGTTGAAGATCGAGTTAATGAAAAACTGTTTTTT.